This TCR beta chain appears in the sequencing data of a study of neurological immune-mediated disorders. This clonotype has a count of ten or more. This CDR3 has 12 amino acids. Germline values: CDR1 MNHNS, CDR2 SASEGT. V shed 1 base and J shed 14 bases, with 12 bases lying between them. From 15-18 subjects, over 190 million TCR-beta sequences were obtained in each sequencing run. TCRdb re-derived calls from the 5' RACE reads in MiXCR, one entry per CDR3 protein. The sample has 80,000 to 95,000 distinct CDR3 sequences, roughly 3.5% seen once; the top ten hold around 3.1%. The V gene is TRBV6-1, the J gene TRBJ2-1; perhaps TRBD2 as D (5 bases). The sample was PBMCs. This receptor was identified in a woman between 45 and 60 years old with multiple sclerosis. CDR3 sequence: CASSEGTLFKFF. The CDR3 nucleotides are TGTGCCAGCAGTGAAGGGACTCTGTTTAAGTTCTTC.